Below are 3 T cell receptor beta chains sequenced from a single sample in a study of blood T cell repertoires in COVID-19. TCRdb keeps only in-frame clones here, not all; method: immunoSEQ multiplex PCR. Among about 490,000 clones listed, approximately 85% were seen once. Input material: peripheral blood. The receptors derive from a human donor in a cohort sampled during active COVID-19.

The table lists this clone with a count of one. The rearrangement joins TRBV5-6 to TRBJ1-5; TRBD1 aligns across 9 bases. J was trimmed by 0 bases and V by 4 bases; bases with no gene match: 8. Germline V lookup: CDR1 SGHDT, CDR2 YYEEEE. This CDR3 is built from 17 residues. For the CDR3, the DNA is TGTGCCAGCAGCCGCTCGGGGACAGGGATTAGCAATCAGCCCCAGCATTTT. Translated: CASSRSGTGISNQPQHF.

CDR3 residues: CASSLAPPLTSGDQETQYF. In DNA form, the CDR3 reads TGTGCCAGCAGCTTAGCACCCCCTCTTACTAGCGGGGACCAAGAGACCCAGTACTTC. The V and J genes are TRBV7-2 and TRBJ2-5; 10 nucleotides align to TRBD2. Germline V gene lookup returns CDR1 SGHTA and CDR2 FQGNSA. Trimming took 0 bases from V and 0 from J; bases not matched to a gene: 10. This CDR3 region has 19 residues. The full variable domain, with the rest looked up from reference TRBV7-2 and TRBJ2-5, is GAGVSQSPSNKVTEKGKDVELRCDPISGHTALYWYRQSLGQGLEFLIYFQGNSAPDKSGLPSDRFSAERTGGSVSTLTIQRTQQEDSAVYLCASSLAPPLTSGDQETQYFGPGTRLLVL.

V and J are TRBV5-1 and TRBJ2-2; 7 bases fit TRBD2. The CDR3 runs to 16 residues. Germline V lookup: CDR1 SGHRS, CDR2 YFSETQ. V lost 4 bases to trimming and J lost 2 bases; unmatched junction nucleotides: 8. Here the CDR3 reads CASSPPLADNTGELFF. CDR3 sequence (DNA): TGCGCCAGCAGCCCCCCTCTAGCGGACAACACCGGGGAGCTGTTTTTT. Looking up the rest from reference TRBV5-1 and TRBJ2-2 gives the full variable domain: KAGVTQTPRYLIKTRGQQVTLSCSPISGHRSVSWYQQTPGQGLQFLFEYFSETQRNKGNFPGRFSGRQFSNSRSEMNVSTLELGDSALYLCASSPPLADNTGELFFGEGSRLTVL.